This entry features one T cell receptor (beta chain) sequence. This record comes from a study of PD-L1 blockade in urothelial cancer. Across the whole study: From about 2014, patients received atezolizumab, given as 1,200 mg intravenously every 3 weeks. Bladder-origin urothelial cancer in males covered about 90% of the roughly 30 patients.

Using immunoSEQ multiplex PCR, the repertoire was profiled, and TCRdb retains in-frame clones only, with some absent. The sample has tens of thousands of clones, less than 95% seen once. Stated time point: peripheral blood 6 weeks after treatment start. The starting material was PBMCs, obtained around atezolizumab (anti-PD-L1) treatment. The receptor was derived from a woman aged 80 or over with urothelial cancer.

The CDR3 sequence: CASSLSAGTSGYNEQFF. The CDR3 DNA follows: TGTGCCAGCAGTTTATCCGCAGGGACTAGCGGCTACAATGAGCAGTTCTTC. The chain recombines TRBV27 with TRBJ2-1; 11 positions agree with TRBD2. V dropped 0 bases and J dropped 3; count of bases not matched to a gene: 4. In germline, CDR1 is MNHEY, CDR2 SMNVEV (reference sequence). The CDR3 loop spans 17 amino acids.